This record covers a single T cell receptor (beta chain). Here immunoSEQ multiplex PCR was the method, and the copy in TCRdb shows in-frame clones only, minus some. This table holds some 720,000 clones, approximately 88% found once. This sample was included in a study of shared T cell receptors in the human thymus. Germline V gene sequence: CDR1 MNHEY, CDR2 SMNVEV (reference sequence). V lost 1 base and J lost 1; bases outside the gene matches: 2. The CDR3 totals 15 residues. This sample was shared with a second study, whose subject was human thymus T cells.

The TCR was taken from a boy under three years old with a congenital heart defect. V and J are TRBV27 and TRBJ1-1; 8 nucleotides align to TRBD1. The sequenced sample consisted of thymocytes. The CDR3 DNA reads TGTGCCAGCAGTTTATTGGGGACAGGGAACACTGAAGCTTTCTTT. Residues: CASSLLGTGNTEAFF.